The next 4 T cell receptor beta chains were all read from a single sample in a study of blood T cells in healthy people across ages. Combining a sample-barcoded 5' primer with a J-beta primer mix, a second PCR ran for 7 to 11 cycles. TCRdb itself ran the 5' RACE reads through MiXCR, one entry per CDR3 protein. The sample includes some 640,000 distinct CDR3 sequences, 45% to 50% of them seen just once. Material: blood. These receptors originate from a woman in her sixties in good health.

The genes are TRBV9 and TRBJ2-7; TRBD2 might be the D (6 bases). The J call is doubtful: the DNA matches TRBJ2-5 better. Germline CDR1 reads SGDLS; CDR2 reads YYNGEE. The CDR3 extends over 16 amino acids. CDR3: CASSVGGRENQETQYF. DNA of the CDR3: TGTGCCAGCAGCGTAGGGGGACGGGAGAACCAAGAGACCCAGTACTTC.

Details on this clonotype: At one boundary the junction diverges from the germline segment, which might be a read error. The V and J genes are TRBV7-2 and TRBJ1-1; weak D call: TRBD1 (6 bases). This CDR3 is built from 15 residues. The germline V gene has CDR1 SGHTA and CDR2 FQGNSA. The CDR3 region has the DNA TGTGCCAGCGGCTTAGACCCAGGGGTGAACACTGAAGCTTTCTTT. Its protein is CASGLDPGVNTEAFF.

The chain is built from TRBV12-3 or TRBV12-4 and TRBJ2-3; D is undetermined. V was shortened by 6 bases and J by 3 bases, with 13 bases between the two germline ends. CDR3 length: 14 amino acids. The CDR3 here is CASSGPAITDTQYF. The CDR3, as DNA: TGTGCCAGCAGCGGACCGGCGATAACAGATACGCAGTATTTT.

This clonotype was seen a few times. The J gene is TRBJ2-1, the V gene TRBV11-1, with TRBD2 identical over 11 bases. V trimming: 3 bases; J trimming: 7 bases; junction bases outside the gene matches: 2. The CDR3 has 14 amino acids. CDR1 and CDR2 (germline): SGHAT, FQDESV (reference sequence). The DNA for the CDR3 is TGTGCCAGCAGCTTGGGACTAGCGGAGAATGAGCAGTTCTTC. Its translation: CASSLGLAENEQFF.